The 7 T cell receptor beta chains listed next were all sequenced from one sample in a study of blood T cells in healthy people across ages. With a J-beta primer mix and a sample-barcoded 5' primer, a second PCR ran about 7 to 12 cycles. TCRdb redid the calling of the 5' RACE reads with MiXCR, one entry per CDR3 protein. The profile covers hundreds of thousands of distinct CDR3 sequences, with 45% to 50% appearing a single time and 30% to 35% taken by the ten largest. Sequenced input: blood. Receptors originate from a woman between 55 and 75 years old in good health.

The gene calls are TRBV27 and TRBJ1-6; TRBD1 matches 7 bases. Germline CDR1 reads MNHEY; CDR2 reads SMNVEV (reference sequence). The CDR3 loop spans 14 amino acids. V was clipped by 7 bases and J by 6 bases; unmatched bases: 6. The CDR3, as DNA: TGTGCCAGCAACCGGGACAGAGTTAATTCACCCCTCCACTTT. Its translation is CASNRDRVNSPLHF.

The chain combines TRBV29-1 with TRBJ2-5, with 9 bases fitting TRBD2. Germline CDR1 SQVTM, CDR2 ANQGSEA. The CDR3 consists of 16 residues. With 3 bases clipped from V and 11 bases from J, the junction kept 19 bases outside the gene matches. Here the CDR3 DNA reads TGCAGCGTTGATCGCCTGGCGGGCGGGGGGGGAGATGAGCAGTACTTC. Translation: CSVDRLAGGGGDEQYF.

This clonotype was counted a few times. The chain employs TRBV6-2 or TRBV6-3 and TRBJ2-7; D gene unclear. V lost 8 bases to trimming and J lost 0 bases, with 17 bases between them. The CDR3 covers 15 residues. In germline, CDR1 is MNHEY, CDR2 SVGEGT. The CDR3 nucleotides read TGTGCCAGCTCCCCCCATGGGATCGGCTCCTACGAGCAGTACTTC. This encodes CASSPHGIGSYEQYF.

On this clonotype: Given the absence of the conserved phenylalanine or tryptophan at the CDR3 end, a read error is likely. The chain is built from TRBV7-9 and TRBJ2-1; maybe TRBD2 (7 bases). Germline values: CDR1 SEHNR, CDR2 FQNEAQ (reference sequence). The length of the CDR3 is 15 residues. V was cut by 5 bases and J by 4 bases, with 15 bases left in between. The CDR3 nucleotides read TGTGCCAGCAGCCCTCCGGGGGGCCTATACAATGAGCAGTTCTCC. Amino acid sequence: CASSPPGGLYNEQFS.

V is TRBV7-9 and J is TRBJ2-5; either TRBD1 or TRBD2 may fit D (5 bases each). The germline CDR1 and CDR2 sequences are SEHNR and FQNEAQ (reference sequence). V shed 5 bases and J shed 4 bases, with 17 bases lying between them. This CDR3 is 15 amino acids long. The CDR3 loop reads CASSPTVAGVETQYF. CDR3 in DNA: TGTGCCAGCAGCCCGACAGTGGCCGGGGTAGAGACCCAGTACTTC.

This clonotype was counted once. The CDR3 region is CSARGTRREQFF. DNA for the CDR3: TGCAGTGCTAGGGGGACCCGACGGGAGCAGTTCTTC. This chain links TRBV20-1 with TRBJ2-1; possibly TRBD1 or TRBD2 for D (5 bases each). Trimming removed 3 bases at V and 10 bases at J, with 13 bases between. The CDR3 spans 12 residues. The germline CDR1 and CDR2 sequences are DFQATT and SNEGSKA (reference sequence).

The chain combines TRBV9 with TRBJ2-1; 12 bases are a match to TRBD2. The junction had 4 bases not matched to a gene; V was cut back by 4 bases and J by 2 bases. Germline V gene data show CDR1 as SGDLS and CDR2 as YYNGEE. The CDR3 sequence is 16 residues long. The CDR3 sequence: CASSRSSGRAYNEQFF. The CDR3 nucleotides are TGTGCCAGCAGCCGCTCTAGCGGGAGGGCCTACAATGAGCAGTTCTTC.